Below, 24 T cell receptor beta chains from the same sample are listed, as sequenced in a study of early T cells in non-severe SARS-CoV-2 infection (dated by TCRdb to the early 2020s). Libraries were built with 5' RACE. Sequenced using a NextSeq 500. The raw public data were reprocessed by TCRdb itself: fastp quality trimming at Q25, MiXCR clonotype calling, in-frame beta chains only. Entries are consolidated by CDR3 protein sequence, retaining the most common genes and DNA. In this sample the table shows some 23,000 distinct CDR3 sequences, around 5% of which occur a single time. The top ten hold about 7% of the sample. The sequencing input was whole blood. These receptors all come from an adult who was a healthcare worker with PCR-confirmed SARS-CoV-2 infection or an uninfected control (not recorded which).

This clonotype was observed at least ten times. The chain couples TRBV7-6 to TRBJ2-5; 9 positions agree with TRBD2. This CDR3 comprises 17 residues. Germline V CDR1 and CDR2: SGHVS, FNYEAQ. V trimming: 2 bases; J trimming: 5 bases; junction bases outside the gene matches: 12. Here the CDR3 DNA reads TGTGCCAGCAGCTTATCGCTAGCGGGGAGGGCCTGGGAGACCCAGTACTTC. It is translated as CASSLSLAGRAWETQYF.

This clonotype has at least ten counts. The chain links TRBV4-1 to TRBJ1-3, with D unresolved. Germline V gives CDR1 MGHRA, CDR2 YSYEKL. V was pared by 0 bases and J by 2 bases, with 11 bases between. The CDR3 is 16 residues long. CDR3 region: CASSQDRLLPGNTIYF. Here the CDR3 DNA reads TGCGCCAGCAGCCAAGATCGACTGCTCCCTGGAAACACCATATATTTT.

This clonotype is judged medium-sized (0.01 to 0.1%). This chain links TRBV28 with TRBJ1-5; tentatively, D is TRBD1 (5 bases). There are 12 residues in the CDR3. V was pared by 10 bases and J by 1 base, with 8 bases between. Germline V gene data show CDR1 as MDHEN and CDR2 as SYDVKM. In nucleotides, the CDR3 is TGTGCCATCCAGGGAAGCAATCAGCCCCAGCATTTT. It yields the protein CAIQGSNQPQHF. Using reference TRBV28 and TRBJ1-5 for the parts outside the CDR3, the full variable domain is DVKVTQSSRYLVKRTGEKVFLECVQDMDHENMFWYRQDPGLGLRLIYFSYDVKMKEKGDIPEGYSVSREKKERFSLILESASTNQTSMYLCAIQGSNQPQHFGDGTRLSIL.

This clonotype was recorded many times. J is TRBJ2-1 and V is TRBV4-1; D is undetermined. This CDR3 has 15 amino acids. The V end was cut by 1 base, the J end by 5 bases, with 12 bases between. Per the germline V gene, CDR1 is MGHRA and CDR2 is YSYEKL. CDR3 sequence (DNA): TGCGCCAGCAGCCAAGCCCCGACCACCGACAATGAGCAGTTCTTC. It is translated as CASSQAPTTDNEQFF.

The rearrangement links TRBV5-1 to TRBJ1-2; the D is unclear. The CDR3 has 14 amino acids. CDR1 is SGHRS and CDR2 is YFSETQ in the germline V gene. V was cut by 4 bases and J by 9 bases, with 19 bases left in between. The DNA for the CDR3 is TGCGCCAGCAGCCCTACCATTGTTGTCGATAGCTACACCTTC. Protein sequence: CASSPTIVVDSYTF.

Concerning this clonotype itself: Being one base from a much bigger clone, this may be a read error. V gene TRBV6-2 or TRBV6-3 combines with J gene TRBJ1-1; D remains unclear. The CDR3 runs 14 residues. V lost 2 bases, J lost 3 bases, and 10 bases lay in between. CDR1 MNHEY and CDR2 SVGEGT come from the germline V gene. The CDR3 DNA reads TGTGCCAGCAGTTACGGGGTGAGGGACACTGAAGCTTTCTTT. This encodes CASSYGVRDTEAFF.

V usage is TRBV27 and J usage is TRBJ2-5; D tentatively reads TRBD1 or TRBD2 (5 bases each). CDR1 is MNHEY, CDR2 SMNVEV, per germline (reference sequence). V was clipped by 8 bases and J by 1 base, with 11 bases between them. CDR3 length equals 13 residues. The CDR3 DNA sequence: TGTGCCAGCGGCACCGGGACCCAAGAGACCCAGTACTTC. Translated, it gives CASGTGTQETQYF.

Ten or more counts support this clonotype. The chain is built from TRBV20-1 and TRBJ2-3; 7 bases are shared with TRBD2. In germline, CDR1 is DFQATT, CDR2 SNEGSKA (reference sequence). V gave up 3 bases and J gave up 6 bases; unmatched junction bases: 6. The length of the CDR3 is 13 residues. CDR3 amino acids: CSARAVAGDTQYF. The CDR3 DNA follows: TGCAGTGCTAGGGCAGTAGCGGGTGATACGCAGTATTTT.

This clonotype was seen at least ten times. This rearrangement joins TRBV11-3 to TRBJ2-2; D is unresolved. This CDR3 spans 13 amino acids. The V and J ends lost 5 bases and 0 bases respectively, with 4 bases between them. Germline CDR1 is SGHNT and CDR2 is YENEEA. In nucleotides, the CDR3 is TGTGCCAGCAGCCCACCGAACACCGGGGAGCTGTTTTTT. Translated, it gives CASSPPNTGELFF.

The table lists this clonotype with many counts. The rearrangement joins TRBV4-1 to TRBJ2-3, with D possibly matching TRBD1 (5 bases). Per germline, CDR1 MGHRA and CDR2 YSYEKL. The CDR3 runs 17 residues. Trimming left V 0 bases short and J 0 bases short, with 13 bases between. CDR3 sequence (DNA): TGCGCCAGCAGCCAAGATCTTAGGGGTCCTAGCACAGATACGCAGTATTTT. Protein product: CASSQDLRGPSTDTQYF.

The sample holds many counts of this clonotype. V gene TRBV12-3 or TRBV12-4 combines with J gene TRBJ2-1, with 13 bases lining up with TRBD2. Losses at the gene ends were 5 bases for V and 8 bases for J; bases not matched to a gene: 9. This CDR3 has 16 residues. The CDR3 region has the DNA TGTGCCAGCAGTCCGACTAGCGGGGGGACCGACGATGAGCAGTTCTTC. It translates to CASSPTSGGTDDEQFF.

This clonotype was detected many times. The CDR3 sequence: CASSRRTVYNQPQHF. The CDR3 nucleotides are TGTGCCAGCAGTAGGAGGACGGTATACAATCAGCCCCAGCATTTT. The chain links TRBV6-1 to TRBJ1-5; D is unclear. Germline CDR1 MNHNS, CDR2 SASEGT. Between the trimmed V and J ends, which lost 5 bases and 3 bases, there was a span of 14 bases. The CDR3 is 15 amino acids.

This clonotype came up many times. One end of the junction is discordant with germline, which a read error may explain. The rearrangement uses TRBV29-1 and TRBJ1-1; D is possibly TRBD1 (6 bases). The CDR3 totals 13 residues. Looked up from germline, CDR1 is SQVTM and CDR2 is ANQGSEA. CDR3 protein: CSVKGHLNTEAFF. The CDR3 DNA reads TGCAGCGTTAAGGGACACCTGAATACTGAAGCTTTCTTT.

The chain links TRBV18 to TRBJ2-3; a weak D match, TRBD1 (6 bases). Germline CDR1 reads KGHSH; CDR2 reads LQKENI. The CDR3 has 14 amino acids. V lost 2 bases, J lost 6 bases, and 12 bases lay in between. The CDR3 loop reads CASSPGGASDTQYF. In nucleotides, the CDR3 is TGTGCCAGCTCACCAGGGGGCGCGTCTGATACGCAGTATTTT.

This clonotype appeared many times. The chain joins TRBV5-1 to TRBJ1-4; 7 bases match TRBD1. Germline-derived CDR1 and CDR2 are SGHRS and YFSETQ. Trimming removed 4 bases from V and 13 bases from J; junction bases left unmatched: 16. This CDR3 is 15 amino acids long. The CDR3 sequence is CASSQTGTEGDRLFF. CDR3 bases: TGCGCCAGCAGCCAGACCGGGACAGAAGGGGATAGACTGTTTTTT.

This clonotype was picked up many times. In DNA form, the CDR3 reads TGTGCCAGCAGCCCACCGAGGACAGGGATCGTTACCTCTGGGGCCAACGTCCTGACTTTC. It specifies CASSPPRTGIVTSGANVLTF. The gene calls are TRBV28 and TRBJ2-6, with 8 bases aligning to TRBD1. The CDR3 runs to 20 residues. V shed 6 bases and J 0 bases; nucleotides not matched to a gene: 16. CDR1 is MDHEN, CDR2 SYDVKM, per germline.

In its sample, this clonotype was seen many times. The genes are TRBV6-2 or TRBV6-3 and TRBJ2-1; D is perhaps TRBD2 (6 bases). The CDR3 has 15 amino acids. V lost 7 bases, J lost 2 bases, and 15 bases lay in between. CDR1 is MNHEY, CDR2 SVGEGT, per germline. This CDR3 is CASNSGRETYNEQFF. CDR3 DNA: TGTGCCAGCAATTCCGGCCGGGAGACCTACAATGAGCAGTTCTTC.

The table lists this clonotype with a few counts. The chain carries TRBV6-1 and TRBJ1-4; D uncertain. Trimming stripped 0 bases from V and 3 bases from J, with 11 bases between. The CDR3 contains 16 residues. CDR1 is MNHNS, CDR2 SASEGT, per germline. CDR3 sequence reads: CASSEAFGRSNEKLFF. The CDR3 nucleotides read TGTGCCAGCAGTGAAGCCTTTGGACGGTCTAATGAAAAACTGTTTTTT.

The table lists this clonotype with many counts. The chain links TRBV30 to TRBJ1-1; no firm D call. The CDR3 loop spans 11 amino acids. In germline, CDR1 is GTSNPN, CDR2 SVGIG (reference sequence). V was cut by 6 bases and J by 6 bases, with 11 bases left in between. CDR3 residues: CACRRTAEAFF. DNA for the CDR3: TGTGCCTGCAGACGGACTGCTGAAGCTTTCTTT.

By its share, this clonotype is medium-sized. This sequence joins TRBV18 and TRBJ2-3; D not resolved. Between the trimmed V and J ends, which lost 3 bases and 0 bases, there was a span of 1 base. The CDR3 has 12 amino acids. The germline V gene has CDR1 KGHSH and CDR2 LQKENI. The CDR3 loop is CASSPSTDTQYF. The CDR3 region has the DNA TGTGCCAGCTCACCTAGCACAGATACGCAGTATTTT.

The rearrangement uses TRBV19 and TRBJ1-4; TRBD1 is a possible D gene (6 bases). Trimming stripped 6 bases from V and 3 bases from J, with 8 bases between. The CDR3 runs to 13 residues. Per germline, CDR1 LNHDA and CDR2 SQIVND (reference sequence). The CDR3 DNA follows: TGTGCCAGTAGAAGACAGGCTAATGAAAAACTGTTTTTT. Its translation: CASRRQANEKLFF.

This clonotype is termed medium-sized. CDR3 loop: CASSPSPDGEQYF. In DNA, the CDR3 is TGTGCCAGCTCACCATCCCCGGATGGGGAGCAGTACTTC. This rearrangement joins TRBV18 to TRBJ2-7, with D unclear. Trimming removed 2 bases from V and 7 bases from J, with 12 bases in between. Germline V gene data show CDR1 as KGHSH and CDR2 as LQKENI. This CDR3 has 13 residues.

There are a few counts of this clonotype. V and J are TRBV20-1 and TRBJ1-1, with TRBD1 as a possible D gene (5 bases). V was pared by 5 bases and J by 0 bases, with 16 bases between. The length of the CDR3 is 15 residues. From germline, CDR1 is DFQATT and CDR2 SNEGSKA (reference sequence). In DNA form, the CDR3 reads TGCAGTGCTGGGGACGCCTTAGGGCTGAACACTGAAGCTTTCTTT. It translates to CSAGDALGLNTEAFF.

This clonotype was seen at least ten times. The chain couples TRBV28 to TRBJ1-5, with 7 bases matching TRBD1. Germline V gives CDR1 MDHEN, CDR2 SYDVKM. With 10 bases clipped from V and 5 bases from J, the junction kept 20 bases outside the gene matches. The CDR3 contains 17 residues. The CDR3 DNA reads as TGTGCCACCAGGGGGAGGGTGGCGGGAATGGCCTATCAGCCCCAGCATTTT. It yields the protein CATRGRVAGMAYQPQHF.